This T cell receptor beta chain is from a study of graft-versus-host responses after intestinal transplantation. Overall study context: Anti-thymocyte globulin induction preceded 2 to 4 years of tacrolimus and steroid maintenance in all recipients.

The germline gives CDR1 SGHRS, CDR2 YFSETQ. Trimming took 0 bases from V and 4 from J, leaving 9 bases between them. This CDR3 has 14 residues. Data came from immunoSEQ multiplex PCR; TCRdb stores just in-frame clones and leaves some out. The sample lists 90,000 to 120,000 clones, less than 90% occurring once. On this clone: Its cognate antigen is unknown.

Material: unstimulated CD4+ T cells sorted from spleen or lymph node cells, obtained before intestinal transplant. This chain links TRBV5-1 with TRBJ2-3, with D possibly TRBD2 on 5 matching bases. This TCR derives from a human donor who received an intestinal transplant. The CDR3: CASSLAPSPDTQYF. CDR3 in DNA: TGCGCCAGCAGCTTGGCTCCTAGCCCAGATACGCAGTATTTT. The entire variable domain, with the rest obtained from reference TRBV5-1 and TRBJ2-3, is as follows: KAGVTQTPRYLIKTRGQQVTLSCSPISGHRSVSWYQQTPGQGLQFLFEYFSETQRNKGNFPGRFSGRQFSNSRSEMNVSTLELGDSALYLCASSLAPSPDTQYFGPGTRLTVL.